This is a list of T cell receptor beta chains from one sample in a study of blood T cells in healthy people across ages. TCRdb reprocessed the 5' RACE reads via MiXCR and lists one record per CDR3 protein. The sample lists 450,000 to 700,000 distinct CDR3 sequences; 25% to 30% were seen once. Input material: blood. These receptors all stem from a woman in her seventies in good health. Both conserved end residues are part of each CDR3. D genes are given only for firm matches. Rows may omit the clone size; those that give it use once, few, many or a size class.

D gene	V gene	clone size	J gene	CDR3 protein	CDR3 DNA
.	TRBV20-1	.	TRBJ2-1	CSASSQESSYNEQFF	TGCAGTGCTAGCTCACAGGAGAGCTCCTACAATGAGCAGTTCTTC
.	TRBV7-9	few	TRBJ2-7	CASSRTGTNSYEQYF	TGTGCCAGCAGCCGGACCGGGACAAACTCCTACGAGCAGTACTTC
.	TRBV7-8	many	TRBJ2-1	CASSLGYYNEQFF	TGTGCCAGCAGCTTAGGATACTACAATGAGCAGTTCTTC
TRBD1	TRBV10-3	.	TRBJ1-2	CAISERTGGFGYTF	TGTGCCATCAGTGAGCGGACAGGGGGCTTTGGCTACACCTTC
TRBD1	TRBV5-1	.	TRBJ2-5	CASSFGDRIETQYF	TGCGCCAGCAGCTTCGGGGACAGAATAGAGACCCAGTACTTC
.	TRBV7-7	few	TRBJ2-1	CASSLESAGYNEQFF	TGTGCCAGCAGCTTAGAGTCCGCCGGGTACAATGAGCAGTTCTTC
.	TRBV29-1	.	TRBJ1-4	CSALGGQGREKLFF	TGCAGCGCCCTGGGGGGGCAGGGGCGGGAAAAACTGTTTTTT
.	TRBV29-1	.	TRBJ1-4	CSVVGRTNEKLFF	TGCAGCGTTGTGGGCCGGACGAATGAAAAACTGTTTTTT
TRBD1	TRBV7-2	.	TRBJ1-1	CASSSQTGRAEAFF	TGTGCCAGCAGCTCCCAGACAGGGAGGGCTGAAGCTTTCTTT
TRBD1	TRBV20-1	.	TRBJ2-3	CSAQKGQAITDTQYF	TGCAGTGCTCAGAAGGGACAGGCGATCACAGATACGCAGTATTTT